This TCR beta chain was sequenced for a study of cytomegalovirus exposure and HLA in healthy donors. Study information: A prior study identified approximately 120 million unique TCR beta sequences from about 200 million T cells.

The PCR employed 60 Vbeta primers together with 13 Jbeta primers. Sequencing was performed with immunoSEQ multiplex PCR; in TCRdb, only in-frame clones are kept and a portion is missing. This sample's table reports 85,000 to 90,000 clones. The CDR3 has 14 residues. Germline-derived CDR1 and CDR2 are SGHRS and YFSETQ. Trimming removed 0 bases at V and 4 bases at J, with 9 bases between. This TCR was recovered from a man in his forties or fifties in good health and CMV-seropositive. The sample consisted of PBMCs. The chain couples TRBV5-1 to TRBJ2-3; a possible D gene is TRBD1 (5 bases). The CDR3 DNA is TGCGCCAGCAGCTTGGCTGGGGCGGCAGATACGCAGTATTTT. The encoded protein is CASSLAGAADTQYF.